This T cell receptor (beta chain) originates from a study of regulatory T cells in long-lasting Graves disease. Study-level information: Graves' patients, newly diagnosed, had taken antithyroid drugs under 3 months. Overall study results and limits: Repertoires from persistent disease leaned toward TRBV28, TRBJ1-2 and TRBJ2-5.

Note on this clonotype: Its antigen is still unknown.

Arm-PCR with iRepertoire HTBI primers amplified the CDR3 regions for these TCR beta libraries. Original methodology: Gene usage covered 62 TRBV and around 15 TRBJ segments. TCRdb re-called the multiplex PCR reads through MiXCR, storing one row per CDR3 protein. The V and J calls, along with clone size, are taken from TCRdb and not from the paper's own processing. The sample contains fewer than 350,000 distinct CDR3 sequences, 18% of which appear only once. The CDR3 covers 15 residues. The ends lost 6 bases at V and 5 bases at J; junction bases unmatched: 9. The time point was: newly diagnosed GD, antithyroid drugs for less than 3 months. PBMC RNA was the source of the TCR library. Patients met American Thyroid Association criteria for Graves' disease.

The material was peripheral blood mononuclear cells (PBMCs), obtained at new diagnosis, from a patient treated with antithyroid drugs. The rearrangement uses TRBV12-3 or TRBV12-4 and TRBJ2-7; 11 bases line up with TRBD1. This receptor was taken from a female donor with Graves disease. In nucleotides, the CDR3 is TGTGCCAGCAGCCAATGGACAGGGGGCAACGACGAGCAGTACTTC. Amino acids: CASSQWTGGNDEQYF.